The subject of this entry is one T cell receptor beta chain. The germline gives CDR1 KGHSH, CDR2 LQKENI. The ends were cut back, 3 bases at V and 5 bases at J, with 14 bases in the middle. The CDR3 length is 15 residues. This sample was included in a study of blood T cell repertoires in COVID-19. The assay was immunoSEQ multiplex PCR, and TCRdb's table has in-frame clones only and misses some. The sample yields approximately 150,000 clones, 88% seen once. This chain joins TRBV18 and TRBJ1-5, with a weak D call TRBD1 (6 bases). Sequencing input: peripheral blood. The sequence derives from an older man with active COVID-19. CDR3 residues: CASSPRQVSDQPQHF. DNA of the CDR3: TGTGCCAGCTCACCGCGACAGGTCTCGGATCAGCCCCAGCATTTT.